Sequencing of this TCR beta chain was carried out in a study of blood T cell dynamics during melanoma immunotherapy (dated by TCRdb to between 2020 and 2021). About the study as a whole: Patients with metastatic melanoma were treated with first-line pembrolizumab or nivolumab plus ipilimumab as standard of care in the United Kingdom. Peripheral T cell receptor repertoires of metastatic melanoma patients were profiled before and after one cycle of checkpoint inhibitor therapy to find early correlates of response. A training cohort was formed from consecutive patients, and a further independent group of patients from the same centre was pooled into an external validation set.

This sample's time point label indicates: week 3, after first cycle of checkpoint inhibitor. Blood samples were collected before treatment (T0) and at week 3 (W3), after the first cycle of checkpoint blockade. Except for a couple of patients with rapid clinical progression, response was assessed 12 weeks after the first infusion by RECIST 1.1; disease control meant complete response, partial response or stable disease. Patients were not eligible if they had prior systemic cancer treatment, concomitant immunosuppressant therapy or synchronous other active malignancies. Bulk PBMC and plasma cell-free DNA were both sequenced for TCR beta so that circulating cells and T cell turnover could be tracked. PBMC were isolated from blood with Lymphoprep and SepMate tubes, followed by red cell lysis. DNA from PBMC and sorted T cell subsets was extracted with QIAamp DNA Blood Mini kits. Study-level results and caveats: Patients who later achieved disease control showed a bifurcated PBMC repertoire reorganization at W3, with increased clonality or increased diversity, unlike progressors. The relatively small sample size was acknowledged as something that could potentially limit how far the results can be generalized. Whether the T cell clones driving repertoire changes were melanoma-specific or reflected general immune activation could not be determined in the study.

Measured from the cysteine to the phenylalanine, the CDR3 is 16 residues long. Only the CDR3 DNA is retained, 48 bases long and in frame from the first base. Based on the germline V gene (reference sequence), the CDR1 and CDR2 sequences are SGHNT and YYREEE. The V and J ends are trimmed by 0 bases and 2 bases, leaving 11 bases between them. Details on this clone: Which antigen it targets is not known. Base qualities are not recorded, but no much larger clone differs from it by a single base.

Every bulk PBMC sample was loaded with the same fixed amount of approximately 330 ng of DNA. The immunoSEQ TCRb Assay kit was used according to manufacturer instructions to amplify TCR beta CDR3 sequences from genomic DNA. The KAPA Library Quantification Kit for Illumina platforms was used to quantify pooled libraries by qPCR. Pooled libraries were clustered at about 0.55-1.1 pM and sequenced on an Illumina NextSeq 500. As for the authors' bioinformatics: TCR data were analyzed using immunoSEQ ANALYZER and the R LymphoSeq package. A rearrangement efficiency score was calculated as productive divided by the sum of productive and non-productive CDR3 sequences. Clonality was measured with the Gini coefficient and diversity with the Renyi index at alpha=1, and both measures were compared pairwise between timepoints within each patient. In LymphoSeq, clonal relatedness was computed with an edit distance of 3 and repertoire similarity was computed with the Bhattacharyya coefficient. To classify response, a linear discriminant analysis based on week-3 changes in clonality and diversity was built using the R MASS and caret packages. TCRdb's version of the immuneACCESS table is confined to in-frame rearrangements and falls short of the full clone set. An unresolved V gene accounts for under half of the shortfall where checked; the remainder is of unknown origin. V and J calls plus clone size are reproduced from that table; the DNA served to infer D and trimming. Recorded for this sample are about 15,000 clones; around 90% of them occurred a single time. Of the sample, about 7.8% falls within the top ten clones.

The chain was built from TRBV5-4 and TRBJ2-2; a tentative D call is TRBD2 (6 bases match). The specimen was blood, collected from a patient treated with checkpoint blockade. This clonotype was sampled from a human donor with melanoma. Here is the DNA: TGTGCCAGCAGCTTGGCCGGCGGGGTCAACACCGGGGAGCTGTTTTTT. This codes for CASSLAGGVNTGELFF.